Presented here are 28 T cell receptor beta chains from one specimen sequenced in a study of T cell changes during pregnancy in multiple sclerosis. TCRdb's copy holds only in-frame clones and misses some; the assay was immunoSEQ multiplex PCR. The top ten clones hold just over 2.5% of a sample with about 59,000 clones, roughly 94% of them seen once. The sample was CD8+ T cells from peripheral blood mononuclear cells, taken after pregnancy. Source of these receptors: a female donor with multiple sclerosis, enrolled in a pregnancy study.

The rearrangement links TRBV9 to TRBJ2-1; a weak D match, TRBD2 (5 bases). Trimming took off 3 bases at V and 10 bases at J, with 20 bases between the two ends. CDR3 length: 15 residues. The germline V gene encodes CDR1 SGDLS and CDR2 YYNGEE. The CDR3 region is CASSAGNKAVREQFF. CDR3 coding DNA: TGTGCCAGCAGCGCGGGAAACAAAGCGGTGCGGGAGCAGTTCTTC.

The rearrangement uses TRBV27 and TRBJ1-2; weak D call: TRBD1 (6 bases). The length of the CDR3 is 15 residues. Between the trimmed V and J ends, which lost 4 bases and 0 bases, there was a span of 12 bases. CDR1 and CDR2 from the germline V gene are MNHEY and SMNVEV (reference sequence). The CDR3 sequence: CASSSRGGTNYGYTF. The CDR3 DNA sequence: TGTGCCAGCAGTTCAAGGGGGGGGACTAACTATGGCTACACCTTC.

This chain links TRBV19 with TRBJ2-1, with D possibly being TRBD2 (7 bases). This CDR3 has 15 amino acids. Germline V lookup: CDR1 LNHDA, CDR2 SQIVND (reference sequence). Trimming removed 3 bases from V and 4 bases from J, with 13 bases in between. In nucleotides, the CDR3 is TGTGCCAGTAGTATTCGGGGGGCATGGTACAATGAGCAGTTCTTC. Translation: CASSIRGAWYNEQFF.

This clone was seen repeatedly, ten times or more. The chain's CDR3 is CASSVGGSSGTYEQYF. DNA of the CDR3: TGTGCCAGCAGCGTAGGTGGGTCTAGCGGGACGTACGAGCAGTACTTC. The J gene is TRBJ2-7, the V gene TRBV9; 9 bases align to TRBD2. The V and J ends lost 0 bases and 4 bases, in that order; junction bases with no gene match: 8. This CDR3 spans 16 amino acids. Germline CDR1 SGDLS, CDR2 YYNGEE.

V and J are TRBV5-1 and TRBJ2-7; possible D gene TRBD2, 6 bases. The V gene lost 3 bases and the J gene lost 3 bases, with 19 bases spanning the gap. The CDR3 spans 16 residues. Germline CDR1 SGHRS, CDR2 YFSETQ. CDR3 sequence reads: CASSSPTGTDDYEQYF. DNA for the CDR3: TGCGCCAGCAGCTCGCCTACCGGGACTGACGACTACGAGCAGTACTTC.

The genes are TRBV19 and TRBJ2-7; TRBD1 aligns across 11 bases. V shed 5 bases, J shed 5 bases, and the junction held 2 bases outside the gene matches. Germline CDR1 reads LNHDA; CDR2 reads SQIVND (reference sequence). This CDR3 contains 13 residues. CDR3 DNA sequence: TGTGCCAGTAGTGGACAGGGGGCGGACGAGCAGTACTTC. Its translation: CASSGQGADEQYF. Based on the CDR3 plus reference TRBV19 and TRBJ2-7, the full variable domain is DGGITQSPKYLFRKEGQNVTLSCEQNLNHDAMYWYRQDPGQGLRLIYYSQIVNDFQKGDIAEGYSVSREKKESFPLTVTSAQKNPTAFYLCASSGQGADEQYFGPGTRLTVT.

In DNA form, the CDR3 reads TGTGCCAGCAGTTACCCCACCCCCGGGTTGAACACTGAAGCTTTCTTT. This gives the protein CASSYPTPGLNTEAFF. The rearrangement joins TRBV6-6 to TRBJ1-1, with unresolved D. The CDR3 consists of 16 residues. Germline V CDR1 and CDR2: MNHNY, SVGAGI (reference sequence). Trimming took 2 bases from V and 0 from J, leaving 13 bases between them.

The chain uses TRBV6-5 and TRBJ2-7, with TRBD1 identical over 8 bases. This CDR3 has 14 amino acids. Losses at the gene ends were 2 bases for V and 2 bases for J; bases not matched to a gene: 2. The germline V gene encodes CDR1 MNHEY and CDR2 SVGAGI. The CDR3 DNA sequence: TGTGCCAGCAGTTACGGACAGGGTACCTACGAGCAGTACTTC. Translated: CASSYGQGTYEQYF.

J is TRBJ2-1 and V is TRBV9; TRBD2 is a possible D gene (5 bases). Germline lookup yields CDR1 SGDLS and CDR2 YYNGEE. This CDR3 has 15 amino acids. Trimming took 0 bases from V and 2 from J, leaving 9 bases between them. The CDR3 nucleotides are TGTGCCAGCAGCGTAGTCCCAGCGGCCTACAATGAGCAGTTCTTC. Its protein product is CASSVVPAAYNEQFF.

The chain is built from TRBV19 and TRBJ1-2; D is perhaps TRBD1 (6 bases). Germline V CDR1 and CDR2: LNHDA, SQIVND (reference sequence). The CDR3 runs 15 residues. V was shortened by 8 bases and J by 0 bases, with 16 bases between the two germline ends. Written as DNA, the CDR3 is TGTGCCAGTTTTCATGGGGGCCTAGCTAACTATGGCTACACCTTC. Translation: CASFHGGLANYGYTF.

J is TRBJ2-7 and V is TRBV27, with D tentatively TRBD2 (6 bases). Germline loops: CDR1 MNHEY, CDR2 SMNVEV (reference sequence). This CDR3 region has 15 residues. V dropped 2 bases and J dropped 0 bases, with 11 bases sitting between them. CDR3 sequence (DNA): TGTGCCAGCAGTTTACCGGGACTGAGCTCCTACGAGCAGTACTTC. It is translated as CASSLPGLSSYEQYF.

The genes are TRBV27 and TRBJ2-7, with 7 bases identical to TRBD1. V was clipped by 4 bases and J by 6 bases; unmatched bases: 6. From germline, CDR1 is MNHEY and CDR2 SMNVEV (reference sequence). This CDR3 spans 13 amino acids. CDR3 nucleotides: TGTGCCAGCAGTTGGAAAGGGGGCCGCGAGCAGTACTTC. Protein sequence: CASSWKGGREQYF.

The rearrangement links TRBV19 to TRBJ2-1; 10 bases are shared with TRBD2. Germline V CDR1 and CDR2: LNHDA, SQIVND (reference sequence). V was pared by 7 bases and J by 3 bases, with 3 bases of the junction left unmatched. The CDR3 contains 14 residues. In DNA form, the CDR3 reads TGTGCCAGTAATCCTAGCGGGAGCTACAATGAGCAGTTCTTC. It translates to CASNPSGSYNEQFF. Looking up the rest from reference TRBV19 and TRBJ2-1 gives the full variable domain: DGGITQSPKYLFRKEGQNVTLSCEQNLNHDAMYWYRQDPGQGLRLIYYSQIVNDFQKGDIAEGYSVSREKKESFPLTVTSAQKNPTAFYLCASNPSGSYNEQFFGPGTRLTVL.

This clone has just one count. Because the CDR3 is missing its conserved closing phenylalanine or tryptophan, this is likely a read error. This sequence joins TRBV15 and TRBJ1-5; the D gene is possibly TRBD1 (5 bases). The CDR3 runs 15 residues. In germline, CDR1 is LNHNV, CDR2 YYDKDF (reference sequence). Trimming took off 5 bases at V and 4 bases at J, with 15 bases between the two ends. DNA of the CDR3: TGTGCCACCAGCTGGGGGGAGGGATGGAATCAGCCCCAGCATCTT. This codes for CATSWGEGWNQPQHL.

V usage is TRBV19 and J usage is TRBJ2-5; D possibly corresponds to TRBD2 (6 bases). V was pared by 1 base and J by 0 bases, with 12 bases between. This CDR3 is 16 amino acids long. Germline CDR1 and CDR2: LNHDA and SQIVND (reference sequence). In DNA, the CDR3 is TGTGCCAGTAGTATAGGCGGACTACCGTACCAAGAGACCCAGTACTTC. Translated, it gives CASSIGGLPYQETQYF.

The rearrangement uses TRBV9 and TRBJ2-1; D is unclear. The CDR3 has 11 amino acids. Germline CDR1 reads SGDLS; CDR2 reads YYNGEE. With 3 bases removed from V and 9 bases from J, the gap between germline ends came to 7 bases. This CDR3 is CASSGIGEQFF. The CDR3, as DNA: TGTGCCAGCAGCGGTATCGGTGAGCAGTTCTTC.

This chain connects TRBV5-6 to TRBJ2-5, with D tentatively TRBD2 (6 bases). CDR3 length: 16 residues. Trimming stripped 4 bases from V and 1 base from J, with 17 bases between. The germline CDR1 and CDR2 sequences are SGHDT and YYEEEE. DNA of the CDR3: TGTGCCAGCAGCAACTCGGGGGACGGAATCCAAGAGACCCAGTACTTC. Protein product: CASSNSGDGIQETQYF.

The chain uses TRBV19 and TRBJ2-1; TRBD2 matches 13 bases. Germline V gene data show CDR1 as LNHDA and CDR2 as SQIVND (reference sequence). The CDR3 totals 15 residues. V lost 3 bases to trimming and J lost 6 bases; unmatched junction nucleotides: 2. The CDR3 reads CASSIGLAGANEQFF. The CDR3 nucleotides are TGTGCCAGTAGTATTGGACTAGCGGGAGCCAATGAGCAGTTCTTC.

J is TRBJ1-2 and V is TRBV20-1, with D hard to call. Germline lookup yields CDR1 DFQATT and CDR2 SNEGSKA (reference sequence). The CDR3 is made up of 11 amino acids. V lost 8 bases and J lost 7, with 14 bases in between. The CDR3 nucleotides are TGCAGTCTTGGGCCCGCCGGTGGCTACACCTTC. Its protein product is CSLGPAGGYTF.

This clone has just a few counts. V usage is TRBV27 and J usage is TRBJ1-4; perhaps TRBD1 as D (5 bases). This CDR3 is built from 15 residues. CDR1 and CDR2 from the germline V gene are MNHEY and SMNVEV (reference sequence). V was cut by 0 bases and J by 7 bases, with 12 bases left in between. The CDR3 sequence is CASSLSSGVREKLFF. The CDR3 coding sequence is TGTGCCAGCAGTTTATCGTCGGGGGTACGTGAAAAACTGTTTTTT.

V usage is TRBV9 and J usage is TRBJ2-2, with a tentative D call TRBD1 (5 bases). Trimming took 3 bases from V and 4 from J, leaving 7 bases between them. There are 13 residues in the CDR3. Germline CDR1 is SGDLS and CDR2 is YYNGEE. CDR3 coding DNA: TGTGCCAGCAGCGCTCAGGGCACCGGGGAGCTGTTTTTT. Translated: CASSAQGTGELFF.

Here the CDR3 reads CASSAGLYYEQYF. In DNA, the CDR3 is TGTGCCAGCAGTGCGGGACTGTACTACGAGCAGTACTTC. The V gene is TRBV27, the J gene TRBJ2-7; weak D call: TRBD2 (6 bases). This CDR3 contains 13 residues. From germline, CDR1 is MNHEY and CDR2 SMNVEV (reference sequence). Trimming pared 5 bases from V and 3 bases from J, leaving 11 bases between.

The CDR3 loop is CASSSGQLSYEQYF. CDR3 bases: TGTGCCAGCAGCTCGGGACAGCTCTCCTACGAGCAGTACTTC. V and J are TRBV28 and TRBJ2-7; TRBD1 agrees at 7 bases. The CDR3 sequence is 14 residues long. V dropped 6 bases and J dropped 0; count of bases not matched to a gene: 5. Germline V gene sequence: CDR1 MDHEN, CDR2 SYDVKM.

The J gene is TRBJ2-7, the V gene TRBV13; TRBD1 matches 8 bases. The junction had 2 bases not matched to a gene; V was cut back by 7 bases and J by 0 bases. This CDR3 is built from 13 residues. Germline CDR1 and CDR2: PRHDT and FYEKMQ (reference sequence). The CDR3 coding sequence is TGTGCCAGCACGGGACAGGACTCCTACGAGCAGTACTTC. Translated: CASTGQDSYEQYF.

The V and J genes are TRBV5-4 and TRBJ1-2; 7 nucleotides agree with TRBD1. The V segment lost 4 bases and the J segment 4 bases; nucleotides outside the gene matches: 7. The CDR3 is 14 amino acids. CDR1 SGHNT and CDR2 YYREEE come from the germline V gene (reference sequence). The CDR3 loop reads CASSARTGRYGYTF. The CDR3 nucleotides are TGTGCCAGCAGCGCAAGGACAGGACGCTATGGCTACACCTTC.

This rearrangement joins TRBV5-1 to TRBJ2-1; the match to TRBD2 covers 8 bases. The CDR3 loop spans 15 amino acids. The germline gives CDR1 SGHRS, CDR2 YFSETQ. The ends lost 2 bases at V and 0 bases at J; junction bases unmatched: 1. CDR3 bases: TGCGCCAGCAGCTTTAGCGGGAACTCCTACAATGAGCAGTTCTTC. Translation: CASSFSGNSYNEQFF.

The chain couples TRBV6-4 to TRBJ2-6, with D possibly being TRBD1 (5 bases). V was pared by 6 bases and J by 0 bases, with 12 bases between. The CDR3 loop spans 16 amino acids. Germline V gene sequence: CDR1 MRHNA, CDR2 SNTAGT. The CDR3 coding sequence is TGTGCCAGCAGCCCCGACAGCCTCTCTGGGGCCAACGTCCTGACTTTC. This codes for CASSPDSLSGANVLTF.

Points on this clone: The sample carries other DNA sequences with the same CDR3. The CDR3 region is CASSSGGSSYEQYF. DNA for the CDR3: TGTGCCAGTAGTTCTGGCGGGAGCTCCTACGAGCAGTACTTC. V is TRBV19 and J is TRBJ2-7; 7 nucleotides match TRBD2. CDR1 and CDR2 (germline): LNHDA, SQIVND (reference sequence). This CDR3 has 14 residues. The J segment lost 0 bases and the V segment lost 5 bases, leaving 4 bases of the junction unmatched.